The 23 T cell receptor beta chains given below trace back to one sample, sequenced in a study of T cells expressing NK-cell markers. TCRdb reprocessed the 5' RACE reads, keeping one entry per CDR3 protein, no DNA. This sample lists some 500,000 distinct CDR3 sequences; its ten largest clones have roughly 1.4%. Input material: blood T cells: a sorted CD56 or NKG2C T cell subset, CD4+ or CD8+ T cells, or bulk PBMC T cells (not recorded which). The source of these receptors is a woman aged 45-65 years in good health.

The chain joins TRBV5-1 to TRBJ2-7; TCRdb selects TRBD1, and the lack of DNA leaves this call unchecked. Germline loops: CDR1 SGHRS, CDR2 YFSETQ. This CDR3 comprises 14 residues. CDR3 sequence: CASRKTGREYEQYF. Full variable domain (rest looked up from reference TRBV5-1 and TRBJ2-7): KAGVTQTPRYLIKTRGQQVTLSCSPISGHRSVSWYQQTPGQGLQFLFEYFSETQRNKGNFPGRFSGRQFSNSRSEMNVSTLELGDSALYLCASRKTGREYEQYFGPGTRLTVT.

V is TRBV25-1 and J is TRBJ1-1; TCRdb returns TRBD1, unconfirmable since there is no DNA. The germline gives CDR1 MGHDK, CDR2 SYGVNS. CDR3 length equals 13 residues. Here the CDR3 reads CASSDSTGGRAFF.

This chain links TRBV7-9 with TRBJ2-7; lacking DNA, the TRBD1 call made by TCRdb goes unchecked. This CDR3 region has 17 residues. Germline CDR1 SEHNR, CDR2 FQNEAQ (reference sequence). The CDR3 is CASSYPRPQDEDYEQYF.

The rearrangement uses TRBV5-1 and TRBJ2-1; as DNA is missing, the TRBD1 call by TCRdb cannot be tested. The germline V gene encodes CDR1 SGHRS and CDR2 YFSETQ. The CDR3 has 14 residues. The CDR3 region is CASSRGQGANEQFF.

The rearrangement links TRBV6-1 to TRBJ2-2; the D call of TRBD2 rests on TCRdb alone, since no DNA is present to check it. Looked up from germline, CDR1 is MNHNS and CDR2 is SASEGT. The CDR3 totals 14 residues. CDR3 sequence: CASSEGGGIGELFF.

V is TRBV4-1 and J is TRBJ2-7; checking the TCRdb D call of TRBD2 is not possible without DNA. This CDR3 contains 16 residues. Germline V gene sequence: CDR1 MGHRA, CDR2 YSYEKL. The CDR3 is CASSPTPPGLAGEQYF.

This chain connects TRBV12-3 or TRBV12-4 to TRBJ2-3. There are 13 residues in the CDR3. CDR3 in amino acids: CASSFSEADTQYF.

The CDR3 loop reads CASSSVLAAGANVLTF. The J gene is TRBJ2-6, the V gene TRBV5-5; the D call from TCRdb, TRBD2, cannot be confirmed without DNA. The germline V gene encodes CDR1 SGHKS and CDR2 YYEKEE (reference sequence). The CDR3 spans 16 residues.

V usage is TRBV3-1 and J usage is TRBJ1-2. CDR3 length: 12 residues. Looked up from germline, CDR1 is LGHDT and CDR2 is YNNKEL (reference sequence). The CDR3 protein is CASSPDAYGYTF.

The genes are TRBV10-3 and TRBJ2-2. CDR3 length: 14 amino acids. Looked up from germline, CDR1 is ENHRY and CDR2 is SYGVKD. CDR3 residues: CAIKAASNTGELFF.

The chain combines TRBV29-1 with TRBJ2-4. CDR3 size: 12 residues. Germline V CDR1 and CDR2: SQVTM, ANQGSEA. The CDR3 loop is CSVEEAGNIQYF.

V is TRBV4-2 and J is TRBJ2-7. This CDR3 is 14 amino acids long. CDR1 is LGHNA and CDR2 is YNFKEQ in the germline V gene. The CDR3 sequence: CASSQEFADYEQYF.

The rearrangement joins TRBV7-3 to TRBJ2-3; as DNA is missing, the TRBD1 call by TCRdb cannot be tested. CDR3 length equals 14 residues. CDR1 is SGHTA and CDR2 is FQGTGA in the germline V gene. The CDR3 here is CASSPGQGAYTQYF.

The rearrangement links TRBV28 to TRBJ2-1; TCRdb returns TRBD1, unconfirmable since there is no DNA. The CDR3 totals 15 residues. Germline CDR1 reads MDHEN; CDR2 reads SYDVKM. The chain's CDR3 is CASSPPAGVNAEQFF.

This chain joins TRBV19 and TRBJ2-7; checking the TCRdb D call of TRBD2 is not possible without DNA. CDR1 is LNHDA, CDR2 SQIVND, per germline (reference sequence). The CDR3 contains 17 residues. The CDR3: CASSISTSGTAPVEQYF.

The V and J genes are TRBV15 and TRBJ2-5. The CDR3 is 14 amino acids. The germline CDR1 and CDR2 sequences are LNHNV and YYDKDF (reference sequence). The CDR3 loop is CATSTGRYQETQYF.

The chain uses TRBV12-3 or TRBV12-4 and TRBJ2-3. The length of the CDR3 is 13 residues. CDR3 residues: CASSLKKSDTQYF.

The V call is TRBV6-5, the J call TRBJ2-7; TCRdb names TRBD1, which stays unverified in the absence of DNA. Germline V gene sequence: CDR1 MNHEY, CDR2 SVGAGI. The CDR3 extends over 13 amino acids. This CDR3 is CASSDRRIDEQYF.

The chain links TRBV7-9 to TRBJ1-4; TCRdb calls TRBD1, which cannot be checked without DNA. CDR1 is SEHNR, CDR2 FQNEAQ, per germline (reference sequence). The CDR3 is 16 residues long. CDR3: CASSLSVDSRFEKLFF.

The chain carries TRBV9 and TRBJ2-3. Germline V gene data show CDR1 as SGDLS and CDR2 as YYNGEE. The CDR3 length is 15 residues. The CDR3: CASSFGDRSTDTQYF.

The rearrangement links TRBV25-1 to TRBJ1-2. The germline V gene has CDR1 MGHDK and CDR2 SYGVNS. The CDR3 consists of 13 residues. CDR3 region: CASSVRGDYGYTF.

CDR3 residues: CSASLFEDDAQHF. V is TRBV20-1 and J is TRBJ1-5. The germline V gene encodes CDR1 DFQATT and CDR2 SNEGSKA (reference sequence). The CDR3 is 13 amino acids.

The V and J genes are TRBV5-6 and TRBJ2-1. Germline V lookup: CDR1 SGHDT, CDR2 YYEEEE. This CDR3 has 12 amino acids. CDR3 sequence: CASSSRANEQFF. Supplemented by reference TRBV5-6 and TRBJ2-1, the full variable domain reads DAGVTQSPTHLIKTRGQQVTLRCSPKSGHDTVSWYQQALGQGPQFIFQYYEEEERQRGNFPDRFSGHQFPNYSSELNVNALLLGDSALYLCASSSRANEQFFGPGTRLTVL.